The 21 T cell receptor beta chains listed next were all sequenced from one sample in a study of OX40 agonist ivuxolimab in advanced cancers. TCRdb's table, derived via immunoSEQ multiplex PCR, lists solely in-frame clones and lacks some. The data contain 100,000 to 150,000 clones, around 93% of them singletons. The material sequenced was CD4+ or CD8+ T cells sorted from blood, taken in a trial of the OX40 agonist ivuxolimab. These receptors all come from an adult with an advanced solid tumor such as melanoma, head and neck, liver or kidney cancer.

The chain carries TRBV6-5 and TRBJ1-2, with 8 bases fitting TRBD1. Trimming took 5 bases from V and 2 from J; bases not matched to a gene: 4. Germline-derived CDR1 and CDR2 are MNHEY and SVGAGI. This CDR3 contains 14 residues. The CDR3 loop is CASSTWTGNYGYTF. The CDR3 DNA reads TGTGCCAGCAGTACCTGGACAGGGAACTATGGCTACACCTTC.

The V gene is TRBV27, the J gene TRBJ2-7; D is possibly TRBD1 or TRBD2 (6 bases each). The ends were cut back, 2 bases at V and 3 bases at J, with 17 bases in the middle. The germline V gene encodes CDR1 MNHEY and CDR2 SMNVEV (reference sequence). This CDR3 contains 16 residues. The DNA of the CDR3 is TGTGCCAGCAGTTTAGGGGGTCACAGGGACTTCTACGAGCAGTACTTC. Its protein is CASSLGGHRDFYEQYF.

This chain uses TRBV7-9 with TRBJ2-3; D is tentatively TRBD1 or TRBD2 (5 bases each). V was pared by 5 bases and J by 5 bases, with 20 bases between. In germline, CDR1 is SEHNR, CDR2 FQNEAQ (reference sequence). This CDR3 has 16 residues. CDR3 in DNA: TGTGCCAGCAGCCCTCGATCCGGGACGGGTCTAGATACGCAGTATTTT. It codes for CASSPRSGTGLDTQYF.

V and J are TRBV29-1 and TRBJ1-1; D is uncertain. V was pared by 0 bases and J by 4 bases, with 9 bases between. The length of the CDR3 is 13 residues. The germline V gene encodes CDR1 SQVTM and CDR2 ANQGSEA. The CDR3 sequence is CSVEDGWGTEAFF. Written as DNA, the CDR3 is TGCAGCGTTGAAGATGGCTGGGGCACTGAAGCTTTCTTT.

CDR3 DNA: TGTGCCACCAACACTAAGGCTGAGCAGTTCTTC. Its protein product is CATNTKAEQFF. This rearrangement joins TRBV27 to TRBJ2-1; D is unresolved. Germline V CDR1 and CDR2: MNHEY, SMNVEV (reference sequence). This CDR3 has 11 amino acids. V lost 10 bases to trimming and J lost 9 bases, with 13 bases between them.

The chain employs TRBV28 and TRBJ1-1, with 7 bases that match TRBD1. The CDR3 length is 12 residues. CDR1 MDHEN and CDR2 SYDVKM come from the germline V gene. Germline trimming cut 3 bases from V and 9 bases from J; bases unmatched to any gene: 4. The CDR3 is CASSFPTGQAFF. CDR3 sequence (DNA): TGTGCCAGCAGTTTCCCGACAGGGCAAGCTTTCTTT.

DNA for the CDR3: TGTGCCACCAGCAGAGATCCAGTTAGACCACACTACGAGCAGTACTTC. It encodes CATSRDPVRPHYEQYF. J is TRBJ2-7 and V is TRBV15; no definite D call. Trimming shortened V by 0 bases and J by 3 bases, and 15 bases separated the two germline ends. Germline V lookup: CDR1 LNHNV, CDR2 YYDKDF (reference sequence). The CDR3 is made up of 16 amino acids.

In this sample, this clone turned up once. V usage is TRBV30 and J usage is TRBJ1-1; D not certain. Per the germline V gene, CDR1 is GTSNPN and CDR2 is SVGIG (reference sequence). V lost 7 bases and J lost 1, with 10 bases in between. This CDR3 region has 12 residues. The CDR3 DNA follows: TGTGCCTCAAACCGAGAGAACACTGAAGCTTTCTTT. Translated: CASNRENTEAFF.

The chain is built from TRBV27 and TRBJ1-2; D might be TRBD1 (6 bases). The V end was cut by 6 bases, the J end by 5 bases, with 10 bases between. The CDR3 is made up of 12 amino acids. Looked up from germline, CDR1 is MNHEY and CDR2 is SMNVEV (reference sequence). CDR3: CASRTQGYGYTF. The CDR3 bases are TGTGCCAGCAGGACACAGGGTTATGGCTACACCTTC.

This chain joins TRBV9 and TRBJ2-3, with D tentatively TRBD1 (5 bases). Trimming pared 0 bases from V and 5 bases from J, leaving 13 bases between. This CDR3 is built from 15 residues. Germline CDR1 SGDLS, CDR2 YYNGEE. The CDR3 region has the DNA TGTGCCAGCAGCGTAGATAGCAGGGCAAAAGATACGCAGTATTTT. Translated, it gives CASSVDSRAKDTQYF. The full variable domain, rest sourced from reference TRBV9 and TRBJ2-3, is DSGVTQTPKHLITATGQRVTLRCSPRSGDLSVYWYQQSLDQGLQFLIQYYNGEERAKGNILERFSAQQFPDLHSELNLSSLELGDSALYFCASSVDSRAKDTQYFGPGTRLTVL.

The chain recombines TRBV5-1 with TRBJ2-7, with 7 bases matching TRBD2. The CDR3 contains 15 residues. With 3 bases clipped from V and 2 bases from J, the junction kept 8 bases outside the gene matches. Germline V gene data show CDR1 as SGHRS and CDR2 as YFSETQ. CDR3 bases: TGCGCCAGCAGCTCAGGCGGACTAGTCCCCTACGAGCAGTACTTC. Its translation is CASSSGGLVPYEQYF. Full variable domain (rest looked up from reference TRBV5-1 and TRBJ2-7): KAGVTQTPRYLIKTRGQQVTLSCSPISGHRSVSWYQQTPGQGLQFLFEYFSETQRNKGNFPGRFSGRQFSNSRSEMNVSTLELGDSALYLCASSSGGLVPYEQYFGPGTRLTVT.

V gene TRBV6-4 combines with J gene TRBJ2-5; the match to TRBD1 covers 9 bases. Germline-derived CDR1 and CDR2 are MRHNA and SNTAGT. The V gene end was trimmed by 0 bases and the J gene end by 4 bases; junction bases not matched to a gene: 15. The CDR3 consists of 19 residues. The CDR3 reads CASSDSIETGGSGTETQYF. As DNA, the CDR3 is TGTGCCAGCAGTGACTCGATAGAGACAGGGGGTTCAGGGACAGAGACCCAGTACTTC.

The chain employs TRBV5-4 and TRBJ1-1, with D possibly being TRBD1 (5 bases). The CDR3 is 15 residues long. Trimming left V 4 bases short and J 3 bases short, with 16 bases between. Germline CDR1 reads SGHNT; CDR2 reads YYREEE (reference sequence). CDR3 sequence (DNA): TGTGCCAGCAGCCAAGCCGGGACGGATTACACTGAAGCTTTCTTT. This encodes CASSQAGTDYTEAFF.

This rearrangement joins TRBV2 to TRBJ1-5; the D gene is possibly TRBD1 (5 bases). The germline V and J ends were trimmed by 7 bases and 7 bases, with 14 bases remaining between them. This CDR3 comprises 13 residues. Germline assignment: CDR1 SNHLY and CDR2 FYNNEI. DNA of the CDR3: TGTGCCAGCATCGAACAGGTGGGGCAGCCCCAGCATTTT. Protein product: CASIEQVGQPQHF.

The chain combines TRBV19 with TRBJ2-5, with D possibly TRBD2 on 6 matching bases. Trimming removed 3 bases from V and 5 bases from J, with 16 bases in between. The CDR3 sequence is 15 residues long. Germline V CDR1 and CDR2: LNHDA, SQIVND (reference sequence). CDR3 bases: TGTGCCAGTAGTATGGGGCAGGGAGGTTTCGAGACCCAGTACTTC. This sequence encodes CASSMGQGGFETQYF.

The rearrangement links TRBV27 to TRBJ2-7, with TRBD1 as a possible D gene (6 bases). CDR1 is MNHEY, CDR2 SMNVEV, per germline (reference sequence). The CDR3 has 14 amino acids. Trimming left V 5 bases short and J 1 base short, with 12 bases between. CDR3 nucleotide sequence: TGTGCCAGCAGTCCCCGGGACACTTCCTACGAGCAGTACTTC. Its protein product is CASSPRDTSYEQYF.

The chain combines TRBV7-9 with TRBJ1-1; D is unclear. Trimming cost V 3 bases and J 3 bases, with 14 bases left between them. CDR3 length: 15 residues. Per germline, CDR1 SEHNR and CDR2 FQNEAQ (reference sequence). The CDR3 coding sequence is TGTGCCAGCAGCTTCGGTGGGTCGCGGGACACTGAAGCTTTCTTT. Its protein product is CASSFGGSRDTEAFF.

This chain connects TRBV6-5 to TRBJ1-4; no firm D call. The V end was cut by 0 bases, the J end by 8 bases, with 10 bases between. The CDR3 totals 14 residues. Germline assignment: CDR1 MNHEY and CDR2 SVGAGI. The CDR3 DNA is TGTGCCAGCAGTTACTCGGCGAAAGGGGAAAAACTGTTTTTT. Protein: CASSYSAKGEKLFF.

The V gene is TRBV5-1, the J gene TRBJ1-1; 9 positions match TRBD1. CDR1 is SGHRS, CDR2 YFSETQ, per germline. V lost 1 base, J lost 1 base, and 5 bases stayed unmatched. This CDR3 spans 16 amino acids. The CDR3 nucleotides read TGCGCCAGCAGCTTGACAGGGGGCGTCCCGAACACTGAAGCTTTCTTT. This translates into CASSLTGGVPNTEAFF.

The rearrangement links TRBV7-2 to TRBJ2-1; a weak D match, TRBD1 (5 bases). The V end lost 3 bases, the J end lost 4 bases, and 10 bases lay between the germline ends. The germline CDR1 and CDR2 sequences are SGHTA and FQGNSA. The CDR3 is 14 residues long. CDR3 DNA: TGTGCCAGCAGCTTTTTCCAGGGTTACAATGAGCAGTTCTTC. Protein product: CASSFFQGYNEQFF.

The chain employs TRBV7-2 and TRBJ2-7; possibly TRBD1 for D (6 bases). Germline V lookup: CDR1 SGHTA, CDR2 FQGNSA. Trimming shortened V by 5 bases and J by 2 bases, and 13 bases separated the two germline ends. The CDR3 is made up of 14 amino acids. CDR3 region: CASSPGDKPYEQYF. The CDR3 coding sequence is TGTGCCAGCAGCCCCGGGGACAAGCCCTACGAGCAGTACTTC.